Listed here is a single T cell receptor (beta chain). Using immunoSEQ multiplex PCR, the repertoire was profiled, and TCRdb retains in-frame clones only, with some absent. The table includes roughly 200,000 clones, more than 70% detected once. These data come from a study of blood T cell repertoires in COVID-19. Study context: The study drew acute and convalescent COVID-19 samples from the United States, Italy and Spain. PBMCs, B-cell-depleted T cells, or T cells were the source of the cDNA or gDNA that made up the material.

The clonotype originates from a person aged 65-85 years with COVID-19, enrolled during active disease. Material for sequencing was peripheral blood.

CDR3 region: CASSPPGPGVYTEAFF. The CDR3 nucleotides are TGTGCCAGCAGCCCCCCTGGGCCAGGGGTTTACACTGAAGCTTTCTTT. This chain uses TRBV21-1 with TRBJ1-1; the DNA was not used to check the table's D call, TRBD1. TRBV21-1 is designated a pseudogene. This CDR3 contains 16 residues.